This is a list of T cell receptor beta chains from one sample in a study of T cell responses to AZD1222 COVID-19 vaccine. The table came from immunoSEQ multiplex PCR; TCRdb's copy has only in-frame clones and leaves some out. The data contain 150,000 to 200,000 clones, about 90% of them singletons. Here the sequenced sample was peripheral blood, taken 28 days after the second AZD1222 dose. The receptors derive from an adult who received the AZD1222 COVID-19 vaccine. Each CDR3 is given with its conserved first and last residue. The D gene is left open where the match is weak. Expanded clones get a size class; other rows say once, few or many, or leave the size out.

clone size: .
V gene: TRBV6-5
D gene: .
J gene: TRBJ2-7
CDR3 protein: CASRGWPGANEQYF
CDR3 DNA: TGTGCCAGCAGGGGATGGCCAGGGGCCAACGAGCAGTACTTC

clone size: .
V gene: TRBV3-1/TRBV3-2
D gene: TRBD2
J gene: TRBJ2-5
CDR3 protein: CASSHGTSKETQYF
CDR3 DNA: TGTGCCAGCAGCCATGGGACTAGCAAAGAGACCCAGTACTTC

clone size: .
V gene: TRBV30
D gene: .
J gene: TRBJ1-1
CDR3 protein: CAWSNQGEAFF
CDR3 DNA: TGTGCCTGGAGTAACCAGGGTGAAGCTTTCTTT

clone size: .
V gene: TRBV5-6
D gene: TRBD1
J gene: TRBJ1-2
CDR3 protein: CASSLLNRGPGYTF
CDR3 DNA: TGTGCCAGCAGCTTGTTAAACAGGGGGCCCGGCTACACCTTC

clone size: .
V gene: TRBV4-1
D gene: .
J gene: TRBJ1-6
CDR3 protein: CASSQEGLANYNSPLHF
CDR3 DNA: TGCGCCAGCAGCCAAGAAGGGTTGGCGAACTATAATTCACCCCTCCACTTT

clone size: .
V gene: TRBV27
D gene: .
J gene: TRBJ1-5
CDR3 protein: CASSLSFPGDQPQHF
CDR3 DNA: TGTGCCAGCAGTTTATCTTTTCCCGGAGATCAGCCCCAGCATTTT

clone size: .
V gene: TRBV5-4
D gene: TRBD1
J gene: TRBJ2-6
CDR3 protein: CASSLDDRGLSGANVLTF
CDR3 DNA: TGTGCCAGCAGCTTGGATGACAGGGGCCTATCTGGGGCCAACGTCCTGACTTTC

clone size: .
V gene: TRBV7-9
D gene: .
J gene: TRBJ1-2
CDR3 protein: CASSFGRVTNYGYTF
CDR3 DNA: TGTGCCAGCAGCTTCGGCAGGGTGACAAACTATGGCTACACCTTC

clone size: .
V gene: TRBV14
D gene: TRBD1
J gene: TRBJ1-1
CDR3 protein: CASSQIGQGGAFF
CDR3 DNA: TGTGCCAGCAGCCAAATAGGACAGGGGGGAGCTTTCTTT

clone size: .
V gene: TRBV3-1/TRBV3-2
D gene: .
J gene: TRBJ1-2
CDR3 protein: CASSQATVYGYTF
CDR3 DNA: TGTGCCAGCAGCCAAGCTACAGTCTATGGCTACACCTTC

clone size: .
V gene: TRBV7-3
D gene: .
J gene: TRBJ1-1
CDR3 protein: CASSLYDMNTEAFF
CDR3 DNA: TGTGCCAGCAGCTTATACGATATGAACACTGAAGCTTTCTTT

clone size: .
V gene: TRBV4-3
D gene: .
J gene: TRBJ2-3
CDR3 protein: CASSQDRVDTQYF
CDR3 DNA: TGCGCCAGCAGCCAAGATCGGGTAGATACGCAGTATTTT

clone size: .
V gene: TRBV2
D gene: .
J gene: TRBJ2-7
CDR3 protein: CASSETYEQYF
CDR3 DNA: TGTGCCAGCAGTGAGACCTACGAGCAGTACTTC

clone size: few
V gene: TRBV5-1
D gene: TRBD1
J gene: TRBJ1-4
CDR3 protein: CATRGDRSNEKLFF
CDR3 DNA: TGCGCCACCCGAGGGGACAGAAGTAATGAAAAACTGTTTTTT

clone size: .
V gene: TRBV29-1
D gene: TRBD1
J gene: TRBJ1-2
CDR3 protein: CSVSGGDRDRGGEYGYTF
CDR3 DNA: TGCAGCGTTTCCGGAGGGGACCGGGACAGGGGAGGCGAGTATGGCTACACCTTC